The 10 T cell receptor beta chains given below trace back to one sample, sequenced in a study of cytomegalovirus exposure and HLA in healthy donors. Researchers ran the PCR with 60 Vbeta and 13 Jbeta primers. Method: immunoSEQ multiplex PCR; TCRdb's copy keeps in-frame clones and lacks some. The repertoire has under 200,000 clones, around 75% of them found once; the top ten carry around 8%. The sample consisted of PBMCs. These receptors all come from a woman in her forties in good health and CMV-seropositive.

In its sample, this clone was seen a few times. CDR3 protein: CASSIGTSGSNEQFF. CDR3 in DNA: TGCGCCAGCAGCATTGGGACTAGCGGGAGTAATGAGCAGTTCTTC. V gene TRBV5-1 combines with J gene TRBJ2-1, with 14 bases identical to TRBD2. V trimming: 4 bases; J trimming: 7 bases; junction bases outside the gene matches: 4. The CDR3 is 15 amino acids. In germline, CDR1 is SGHRS, CDR2 YFSETQ. Variable domain in full (rest from reference TRBV5-1 and TRBJ2-1): KAGVTQTPRYLIKTRGQQVTLSCSPISGHRSVSWYQQTPGQGLQFLFEYFSETQRNKGNFPGRFSGRQFSNSRSEMNVSTLELGDSALYLCASSIGTSGSNEQFFGPGTRLTVL.

The chain's CDR3 is CASSLTVANTGELFF. In DNA, the CDR3 is TGCGCCAGCAGCTTAACAGTCGCGAACACCGGGGAGCTGTTTTTT. This rearrangement joins TRBV5-1 to TRBJ2-2, with no clear D. V lost 2 bases and J lost 0, with 8 bases in between. Germline CDR1 and CDR2: SGHRS and YFSETQ. The CDR3 loop spans 15 amino acids.

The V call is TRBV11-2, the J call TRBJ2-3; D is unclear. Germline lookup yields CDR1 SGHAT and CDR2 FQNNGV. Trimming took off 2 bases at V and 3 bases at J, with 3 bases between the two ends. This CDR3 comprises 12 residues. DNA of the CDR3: TGTGCCAGCAGCTTACCAACAGATACGCAGTATTTT. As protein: CASSLPTDTQYF. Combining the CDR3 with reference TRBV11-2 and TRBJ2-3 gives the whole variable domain EAGVAQSPRYKIIEKRQSVAFWCNPISGHATLYWYQQILGQGPKLLIQFQNNGVVDDSQLPKDRFSAERLKGVDSTLKIQPAKLEDSAVYLCASSLPTDTQYFGPGTRLTVL.

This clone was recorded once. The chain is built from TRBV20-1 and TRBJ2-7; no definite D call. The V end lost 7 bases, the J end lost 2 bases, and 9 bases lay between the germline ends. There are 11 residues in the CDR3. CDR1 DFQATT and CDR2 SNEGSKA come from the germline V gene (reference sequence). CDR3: CSVEETYEQYF. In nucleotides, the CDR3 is TGCAGTGTTGAGGAAACCTACGAGCAGTACTTC.

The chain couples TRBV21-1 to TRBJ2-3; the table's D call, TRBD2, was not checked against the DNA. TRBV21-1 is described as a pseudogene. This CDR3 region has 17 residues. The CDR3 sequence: CASSSPGTSGRTDTQYF. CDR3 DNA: TGTGCCAGCAGCAGCCCCGGGACTAGCGGTCGCACAGATACGCAGTATTTT.

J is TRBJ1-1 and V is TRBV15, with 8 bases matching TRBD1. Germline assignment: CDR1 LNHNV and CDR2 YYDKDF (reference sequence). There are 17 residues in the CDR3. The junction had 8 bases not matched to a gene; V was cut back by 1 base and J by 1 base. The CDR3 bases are TGTGCCACCAGCAGAGCCCAGGGGGCGCGGAAGAACACTGAAGCTTTCTTT. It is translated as CATSRAQGARKNTEAFF.

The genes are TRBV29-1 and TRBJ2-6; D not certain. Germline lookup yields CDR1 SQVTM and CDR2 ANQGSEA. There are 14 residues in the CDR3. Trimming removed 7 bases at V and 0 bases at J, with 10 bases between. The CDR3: CSAPDNSGANVLTF. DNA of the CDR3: TGCAGCGCACCTGACAACTCTGGGGCCAACGTCCTGACTTTC. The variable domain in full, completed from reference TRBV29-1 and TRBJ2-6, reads SAVISQKPSRDICQRGTSLTIQCQVDSQVTMMFWYRQQPGQSLTLIATANQGSEATYESGFVIDKFPISRPNLTFSTLTVSNMSPEDSSIYLCSAPDNSGANVLTFGAGSRLTVL.

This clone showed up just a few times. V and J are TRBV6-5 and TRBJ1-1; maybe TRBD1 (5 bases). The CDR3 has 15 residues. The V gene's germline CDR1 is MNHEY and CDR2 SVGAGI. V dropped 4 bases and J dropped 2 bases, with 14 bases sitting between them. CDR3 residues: CASSSQGRENTEAFF. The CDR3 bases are TGTGCCAGCAGTTCTCAAGGCAGGGAAAACACTGAAGCTTTCTTT.

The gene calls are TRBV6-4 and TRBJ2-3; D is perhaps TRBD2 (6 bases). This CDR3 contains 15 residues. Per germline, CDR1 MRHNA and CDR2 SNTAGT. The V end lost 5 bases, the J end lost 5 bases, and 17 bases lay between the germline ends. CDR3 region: CASSPSRRRGDTQYF. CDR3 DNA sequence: TGTGCCAGCAGTCCCAGCCGCAGGAGGGGAGATACGCAGTATTTT.

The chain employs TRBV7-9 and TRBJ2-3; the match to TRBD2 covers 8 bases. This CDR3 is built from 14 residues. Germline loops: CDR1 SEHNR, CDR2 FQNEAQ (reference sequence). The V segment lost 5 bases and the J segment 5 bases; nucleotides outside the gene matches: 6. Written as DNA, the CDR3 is TGTGCCAGCAGCCCCGGGAGGGCCATAGATACGCAGTATTTT. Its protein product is CASSPGRAIDTQYF.